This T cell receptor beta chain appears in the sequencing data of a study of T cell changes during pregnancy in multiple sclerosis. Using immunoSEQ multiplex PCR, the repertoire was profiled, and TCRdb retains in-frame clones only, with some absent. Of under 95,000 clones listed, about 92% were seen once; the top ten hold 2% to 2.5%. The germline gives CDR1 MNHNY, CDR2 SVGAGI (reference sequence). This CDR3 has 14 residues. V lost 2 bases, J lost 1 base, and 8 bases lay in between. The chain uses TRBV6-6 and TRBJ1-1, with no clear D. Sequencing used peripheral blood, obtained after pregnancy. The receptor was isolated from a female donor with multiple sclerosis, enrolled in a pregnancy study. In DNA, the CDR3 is TGTGCCAGCAGTTACGAGGGCACGAACACTGAAGCTTTCTTT. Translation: CASSYEGTNTEAFF.